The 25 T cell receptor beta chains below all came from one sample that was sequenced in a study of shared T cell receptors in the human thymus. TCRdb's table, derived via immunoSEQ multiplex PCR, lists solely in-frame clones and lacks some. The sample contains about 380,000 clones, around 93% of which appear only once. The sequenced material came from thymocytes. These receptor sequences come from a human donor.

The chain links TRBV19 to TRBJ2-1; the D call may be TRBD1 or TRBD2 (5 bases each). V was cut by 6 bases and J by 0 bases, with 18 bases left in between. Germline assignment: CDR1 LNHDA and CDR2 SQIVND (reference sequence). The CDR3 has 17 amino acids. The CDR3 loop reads CASSWDGRPLSYNEQFF. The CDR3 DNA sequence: TGTGCCAGTAGCTGGGACGGCAGGCCTCTCTCCTACAATGAGCAGTTCTTC.

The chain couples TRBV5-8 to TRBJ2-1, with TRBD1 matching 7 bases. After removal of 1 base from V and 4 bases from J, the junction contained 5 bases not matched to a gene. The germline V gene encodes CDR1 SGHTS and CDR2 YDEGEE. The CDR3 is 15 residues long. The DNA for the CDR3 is TGTGCCAGCAGCTTGAGTACAGGGGTATACAATGAGCAGTTCTTC. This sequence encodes CASSLSTGVYNEQFF.

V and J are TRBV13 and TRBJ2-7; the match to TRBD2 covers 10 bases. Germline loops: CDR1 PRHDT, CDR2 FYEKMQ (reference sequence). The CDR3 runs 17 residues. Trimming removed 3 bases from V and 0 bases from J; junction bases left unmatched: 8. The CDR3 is CASSFNTSGESSYEQYF. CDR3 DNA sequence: TGTGCCAGCAGCTTTAATACTAGCGGGGAAAGCTCCTACGAGCAGTACTTC. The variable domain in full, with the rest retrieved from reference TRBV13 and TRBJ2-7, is AAGVIQSPRHLIKEKRETATLKCYPIPRHDTVYWYQQGPGQDPQFLISFYEKMQSDKGSIPDRFSAQQFSDYHSELNMSSLELGDSALYFCASSFNTSGESSYEQYFGPGTRLTVT.

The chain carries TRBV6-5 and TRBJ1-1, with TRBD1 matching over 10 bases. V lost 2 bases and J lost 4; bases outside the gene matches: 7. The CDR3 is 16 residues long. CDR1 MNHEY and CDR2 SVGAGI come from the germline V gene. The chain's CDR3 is CASSYDRGQGGTEAFF. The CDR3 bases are TGTGCCAGCAGTTACGACAGGGGGCAAGGGGGCACTGAAGCTTTCTTT.

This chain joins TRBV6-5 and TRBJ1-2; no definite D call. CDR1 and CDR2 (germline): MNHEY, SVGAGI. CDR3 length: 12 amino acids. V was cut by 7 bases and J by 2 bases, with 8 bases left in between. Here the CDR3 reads CASTSRNYGYTF. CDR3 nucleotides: TGTGCCAGCACCTCAAGGAACTATGGCTACACCTTC.

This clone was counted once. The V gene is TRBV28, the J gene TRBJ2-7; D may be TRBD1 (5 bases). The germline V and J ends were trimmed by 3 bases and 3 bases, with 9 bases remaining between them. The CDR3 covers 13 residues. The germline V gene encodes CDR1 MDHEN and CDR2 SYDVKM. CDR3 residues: CASSFGAFYEQYF. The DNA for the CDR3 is TGTGCCAGCAGTTTTGGGGCGTTCTACGAGCAGTACTTC.

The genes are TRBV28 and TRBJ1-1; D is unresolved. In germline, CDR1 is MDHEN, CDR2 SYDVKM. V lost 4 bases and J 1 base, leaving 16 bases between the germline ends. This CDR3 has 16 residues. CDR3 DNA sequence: TGTGCCAGCAGTTATCCCCGAGGCTGTTGGAACACTGAAGCTTTCTTT. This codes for CASSYPRGCWNTEAFF.

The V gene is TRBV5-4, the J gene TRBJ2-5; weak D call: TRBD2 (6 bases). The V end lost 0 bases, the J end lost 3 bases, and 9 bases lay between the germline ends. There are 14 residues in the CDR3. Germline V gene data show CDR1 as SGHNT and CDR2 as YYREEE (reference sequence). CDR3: CASSLGRVEETQYF. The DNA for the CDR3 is TGTGCCAGCAGCTTGGGGAGGGTTGAAGAGACCCAGTACTTC.

CDR3 nucleotide sequence: TGTGCCACCAGCACCAAAGTAGGGGGAACTTCTAACTATGGCTACACCTTC. Protein sequence: CATSTKVGGTSNYGYTF. This chain links TRBV15 with TRBJ1-2; tentatively, D is TRBD1 (6 bases). With 4 bases removed from V and 0 bases from J, the gap between germline ends came to 18 bases. Germline loops: CDR1 LNHNV, CDR2 YYDKDF (reference sequence). The CDR3 totals 17 residues.

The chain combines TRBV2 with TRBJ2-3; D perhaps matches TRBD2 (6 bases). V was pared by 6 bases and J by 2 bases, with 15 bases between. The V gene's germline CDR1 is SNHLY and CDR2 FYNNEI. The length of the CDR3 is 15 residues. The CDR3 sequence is CASRTSLPSTDTQYF. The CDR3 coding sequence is TGTGCCAGCAGAACTAGCCTTCCATCCACAGATACGCAGTATTTT.

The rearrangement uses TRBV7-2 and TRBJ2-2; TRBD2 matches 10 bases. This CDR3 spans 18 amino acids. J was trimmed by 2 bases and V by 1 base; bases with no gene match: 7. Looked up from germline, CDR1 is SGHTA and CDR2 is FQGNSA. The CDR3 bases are TGTGCCAGCAGCTTAGGGTCTAGCGGGAGCCCCAACACCGGGGAGCTGTTTTTT. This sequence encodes CASSLGSSGSPNTGELFF. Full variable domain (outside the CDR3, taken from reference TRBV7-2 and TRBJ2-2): GAGVSQSPSNKVTEKGKDVELRCDPISGHTALYWYRQSLGQGLEFLIYFQGNSAPDKSGLPSDRFSAERTGGSVSTLTIQRTQQEDSAVYLCASSLGSSGSPNTGELFFGEGSRLTVL.

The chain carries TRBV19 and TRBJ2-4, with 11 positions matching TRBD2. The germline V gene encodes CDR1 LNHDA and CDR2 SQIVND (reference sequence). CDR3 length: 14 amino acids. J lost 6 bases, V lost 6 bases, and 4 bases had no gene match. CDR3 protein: CASRSLAGGNIQYF. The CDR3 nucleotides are TGTGCCAGTAGATCTCTAGCGGGAGGAAACATTCAGTACTTC. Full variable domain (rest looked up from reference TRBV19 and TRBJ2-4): DGGITQSPKYLFRKEGQNVTLSCEQNLNHDAMYWYRQDPGQGLRLIYYSQIVNDFQKGDIAEGYSVSREKKESFPLTVTSAQKNPTAFYLCASRSLAGGNIQYFGAGTRLSVL.

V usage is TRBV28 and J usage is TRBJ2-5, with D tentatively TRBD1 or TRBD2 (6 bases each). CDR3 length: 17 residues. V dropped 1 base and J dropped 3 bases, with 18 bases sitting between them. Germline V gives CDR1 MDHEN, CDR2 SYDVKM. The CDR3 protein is CASSLFSARGREETQYF. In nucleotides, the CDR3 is TGTGCCAGCAGTTTATTCTCCGCCCGGGGGCGCGAAGAGACCCAGTACTTC.

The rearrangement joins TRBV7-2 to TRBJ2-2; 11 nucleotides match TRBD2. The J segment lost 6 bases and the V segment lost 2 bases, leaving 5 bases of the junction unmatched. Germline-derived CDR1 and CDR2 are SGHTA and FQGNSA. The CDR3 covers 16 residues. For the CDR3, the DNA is TGTGCCAGCAGCTTACTAGCGGGAGGATGGGCCGGGGAGCTGTTTTTT. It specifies CASSLLAGGWAGELFF.

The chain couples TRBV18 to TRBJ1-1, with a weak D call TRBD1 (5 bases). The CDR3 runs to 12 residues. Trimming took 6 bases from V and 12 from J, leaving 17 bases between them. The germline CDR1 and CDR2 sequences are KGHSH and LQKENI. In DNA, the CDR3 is TGTGCCAGCTCTCAGGGACCCACCCAGCCTTTCTTT. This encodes CASSQGPTQPFF.

CDR3 bases: TGTGCCAGCAGCCGACCGGGACTTTTGGAGACCCAGTACTTC. It is translated as CASSRPGLLETQYF. The chain links TRBV7-8 to TRBJ2-5; D perhaps matches TRBD2 (6 bases). The CDR3 extends over 14 amino acids. Trimming removed 5 bases from V and 5 bases from J, with 15 bases in between. Germline CDR1 reads SGHVS; CDR2 reads FQNEAQ.

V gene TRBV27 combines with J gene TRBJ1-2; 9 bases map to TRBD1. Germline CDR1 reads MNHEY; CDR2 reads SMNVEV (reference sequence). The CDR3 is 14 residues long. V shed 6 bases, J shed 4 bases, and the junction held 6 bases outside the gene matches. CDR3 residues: CASSRDRAFYGYTF. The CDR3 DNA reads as TGTGCCAGCAGCCGGGACAGGGCCTTCTATGGCTACACCTTC.

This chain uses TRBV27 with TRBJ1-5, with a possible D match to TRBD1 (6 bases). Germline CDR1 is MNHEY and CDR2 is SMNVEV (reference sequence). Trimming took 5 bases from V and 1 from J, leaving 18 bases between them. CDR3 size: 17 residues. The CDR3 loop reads CASSALQGLRSNQPQHF. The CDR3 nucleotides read TGTGCCAGCAGTGCGCTACAGGGTCTAAGGAGCAATCAGCCCCAGCATTTT.

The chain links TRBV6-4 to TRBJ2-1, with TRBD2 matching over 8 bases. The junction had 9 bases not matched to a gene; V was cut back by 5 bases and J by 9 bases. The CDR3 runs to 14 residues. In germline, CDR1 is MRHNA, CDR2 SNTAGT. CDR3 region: CASSSFSGSGEQFF. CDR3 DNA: TGTGCCAGCAGTTCATTCAGCGGGAGTGGTGAGCAGTTCTTC.

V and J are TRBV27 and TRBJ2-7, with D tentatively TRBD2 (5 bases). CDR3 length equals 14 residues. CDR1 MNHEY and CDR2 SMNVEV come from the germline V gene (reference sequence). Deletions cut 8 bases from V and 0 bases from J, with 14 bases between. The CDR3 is CASRRVATSYEQYF. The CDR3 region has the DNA TGTGCCAGCCGGCGGGTGGCTACCTCCTACGAGCAGTACTTC.

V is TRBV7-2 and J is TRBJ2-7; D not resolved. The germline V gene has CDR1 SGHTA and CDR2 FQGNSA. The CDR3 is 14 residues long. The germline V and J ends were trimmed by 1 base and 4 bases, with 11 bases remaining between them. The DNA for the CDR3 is TGTGCCAGCAGCTTAGTAGGTCGGCAGTACGAGCAGTACTTC. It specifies CASSLVGRQYEQYF.

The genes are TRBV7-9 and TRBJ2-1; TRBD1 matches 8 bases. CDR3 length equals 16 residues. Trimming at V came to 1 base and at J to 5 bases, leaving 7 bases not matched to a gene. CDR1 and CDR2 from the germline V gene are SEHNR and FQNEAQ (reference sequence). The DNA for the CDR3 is TGTGCCAGCAGCTTAGGCCAGGGGGCGTTTAACAATGAGCAGTTCTTC. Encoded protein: CASSLGQGAFNNEQFF.

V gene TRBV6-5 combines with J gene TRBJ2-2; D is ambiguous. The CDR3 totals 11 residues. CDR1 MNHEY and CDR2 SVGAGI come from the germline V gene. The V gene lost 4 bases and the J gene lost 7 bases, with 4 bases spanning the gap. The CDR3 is CASSSIGELFF. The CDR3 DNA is TGTGCCAGCAGTTCCATCGGGGAGCTGTTTTTT.

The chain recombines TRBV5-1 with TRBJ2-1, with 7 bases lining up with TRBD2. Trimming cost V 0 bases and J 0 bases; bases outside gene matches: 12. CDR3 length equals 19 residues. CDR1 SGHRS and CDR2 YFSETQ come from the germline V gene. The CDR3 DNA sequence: TGCGCCAGCAGCTTGGGGACCCTAGCGGTCAGGAGCTCCTACAATGAGCAGTTCTTC. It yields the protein CASSLGTLAVRSSYNEQFF.

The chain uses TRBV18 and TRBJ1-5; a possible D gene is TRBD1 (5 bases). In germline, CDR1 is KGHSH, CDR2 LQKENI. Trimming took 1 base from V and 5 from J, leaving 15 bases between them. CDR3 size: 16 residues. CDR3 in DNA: TGTGCCAGCTCACCACAGGGGAAACTTAGACATCAGCCCCAGCATTTT. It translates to CASSPQGKLRHQPQHF.